The 15 T cell receptor beta chains reported below all come from one sample, sequenced in a study of Ad26.COV2.S vaccination and SARS-CoV-2 variants. Only in-frame clones appear in the TCRdb table, and some are missing; sequencing was by immunoSEQ multiplex PCR. The sample shows about 94,000 clones, around 82% of them seen only once. The starting material was peripheral blood, obtained after recovery from COVID-19. The receptors were sampled from a human donor who had recovered from COVID-19.

This sequence joins TRBV27 and TRBJ2-7; 7 bases are shared with TRBD2. Germline V gene lookup returns CDR1 MNHEY and CDR2 SMNVEV (reference sequence). V was pared by 6 bases and J by 4 bases, with 15 bases of the junction left unmatched. The CDR3 extends over 16 amino acids. The CDR3 bases are TGTGCCAGCAGCCTAGAGCGGGAACCCAACCTATACGAGCAGTACTTC. It encodes CASSLEREPNLYEQYF.

This chain joins TRBV27 and TRBJ2-1; D remains unclear. The CDR3 length is 16 residues. CDR1 is MNHEY, CDR2 SMNVEV, per germline (reference sequence). The V end was cut by 3 bases, the J end by 0 bases, with 12 bases between. The CDR3 sequence is CASSFRFASSYNEQFF. Here the CDR3 DNA reads TGTGCCAGCAGTTTTCGGTTCGCGAGCTCCTACAATGAGCAGTTCTTC.

V and J are TRBV19 and TRBJ2-1; possible D gene TRBD1, 7 bases. The CDR3 is 18 amino acids. Germline CDR1 and CDR2: LNHDA and SQIVND (reference sequence). V was clipped by 3 bases and J by 10 bases, with 28 bases between them. The CDR3 bases are TGTGCCAGTAGTATGCCAGAGTTTGGCGGGACGGGGGACAGAGAGCAGTTCTTC. The encoded protein is CASSMPEFGGTGDREQFF. Combining the CDR3 with reference TRBV19 and TRBJ2-1 gives the whole variable domain DGGITQSPKYLFRKEGQNVTLSCEQNLNHDAMYWYRQDPGQGLRLIYYSQIVNDFQKGDIAEGYSVSREKKESFPLTVTSAQKNPTAFYLCASSMPEFGGTGDREQFFGPGTRLTVL.

V and J are TRBV24-1 and TRBJ1-2; 7 bases line up with TRBD1. CDR1 and CDR2 (germline): KGHDR, SFDVKD. The CDR3 sequence is 15 residues long. J lost 7 bases, V lost 4 bases, and 11 bases had no gene match. DNA of the CDR3: TGTGCCACCAGTGACCGTGACAGGGAGACGGGTGGCTACACCTTC. Translation gives CATSDRDRETGGYTF.

The chain recombines TRBV4-1 with TRBJ2-7; either TRBD1 or TRBD2 may fit D (5 bases each). CDR1 and CDR2 (germline): MGHRA, YSYEKL. V was trimmed by 3 bases and J by 2 bases, leaving 17 bases between them. CDR3 size: 16 residues. DNA of the CDR3: TGCGCCAGCAGCCAGGCGCCGTCGGGACCTACCTACGAGCAGTACTTC. It specifies CASSQAPSGPTYEQYF.

V and J are TRBV6-5 and TRBJ2-5; D possibly corresponds to TRBD2 (7 bases). The CDR3 has 13 amino acids. The V and J ends lost 5 bases and 5 bases respectively, with 12 bases between them. Germline values: CDR1 MNHEY, CDR2 SVGAGI. The CDR3 sequence is CASSRGGRETQYF. In DNA, the CDR3 is TGTGCCAGCAGTAGGGGGGGCCGTGAGACCCAGTACTTC.

V gene TRBV11-3 combines with J gene TRBJ2-1, with 9 nucleotides matching TRBD2. Germline-derived CDR1 and CDR2 are SGHNT and YENEEA. V lost 5 bases to trimming and J lost 4 bases; unmatched junction nucleotides: 12. This CDR3 has 17 amino acids. CDR3: CASSDTDRLAEYNEQFF. DNA for the CDR3: TGTGCCAGCAGCGACACCGACCGACTAGCGGAGTACAATGAGCAGTTCTTC.

J is TRBJ1-3 and V is TRBV6-6, with 11 bases identical to TRBD1. Losses at the gene ends were 6 bases for V and 1 base for J; bases not matched to a gene: 2. There are 15 residues in the CDR3. Per germline, CDR1 MNHNY and CDR2 SVGAGI (reference sequence). The CDR3 region has the DNA TGTGCCAGCAGCGGACAGGGGGCTTCTGGAAACACCATATATTTT. Translating gives CASSGQGASGNTIYF.

The rearrangement joins TRBV18 to TRBJ2-4; possible D gene TRBD1, 5 bases. Trimming took off 0 bases at V and 13 bases at J, with 13 bases between the two ends. CDR1 and CDR2 (germline): KGHSH, LQKENI. The CDR3 is 13 amino acids. The CDR3 loop is CASSPPGQTVQYF. For the CDR3, the DNA is TGTGCCAGCTCACCACCGGGGCAGACCGTACAGTACTTC.

The chain joins TRBV4-1 to TRBJ2-3, with 8 bases aligning to TRBD2. The CDR3 runs 15 residues. With V trimmed by 6 bases and J by 2 bases, 7 bases remained unmatched. Germline CDR1 reads MGHRA; CDR2 reads YSYEKL. The CDR3 sequence: CASSRAGLDTDTQYF. The DNA for the CDR3 is TGCGCCAGCAGTCGTGCGGGACTAGACACAGATACGCAGTATTTT.

The chain combines TRBV7-9 with TRBJ1-2; D remains ambiguous. This CDR3 has 12 amino acids. Germline lookup yields CDR1 SEHNR and CDR2 FQNEAQ (reference sequence). Deletions cut 5 bases from V and 3 bases from J, with 7 bases between. The CDR3 reads CASSRVDYGYTF. In DNA, the CDR3 is TGTGCCAGCAGCAGGGTTGACTATGGCTACACCTTC. Full variable domain (outside the CDR3, taken from reference TRBV7-9 and TRBJ1-2): DTGVSQNPRHKITKRGQNVTFRCDPISEHNRLYWYRQTLGQGPEFLTYFQNEAQLEKSRLLSDRFSAERPKGSFSTLEIQRTEQGDSAMYLCASSRVDYGYTFGSGTRLTVV.

The chain joins TRBV6-2 or TRBV6-3 to TRBJ1-2; no reliable D call. This CDR3 has 14 residues. Trimming cost V 5 bases and J 1 base, with 11 bases left between them. The germline gives CDR1 MNHEY, CDR2 SVGEGT. The CDR3 sequence is CASSGSPYNYGYTF. As DNA, the CDR3 is TGTGCCAGCAGTGGGTCTCCCTATAACTATGGCTACACCTTC.

This clone was seen once. The CDR3 DNA is TGTGCCAGTAGTTCCGTGCGACATCCTGATCCCCGGGAGCTGTTTTTT. Its translation: CASSSVRHPDPRELFF. The rearrangement joins TRBV19 to TRBJ2-2; the D is unclear. The V and J ends lost 5 bases and 9 bases respectively, with 22 bases between them. In germline, CDR1 is LNHDA, CDR2 SQIVND (reference sequence). The CDR3 extends over 16 amino acids.

The chain couples TRBV4-2 to TRBJ2-5, with 8 bases fitting TRBD2. V gave up 1 base and J gave up 5 bases; unmatched junction bases: 3. The CDR3 has 14 amino acids. Germline loops: CDR1 LGHNA, CDR2 YNFKEQ. The CDR3 loop reads CASSQGASGETQYF. The CDR3 nucleotides read TGTGCCAGCAGCCAAGGGGCTAGCGGGGAGACCCAGTACTTC.

This clone was picked up a small number of times. CDR3 amino acids: CASSTNDRGSTEAFF. CDR3 nucleotide sequence: TGCGCCAGCAGTACAAACGACAGGGGGTCCACTGAAGCTTTCTTT. The chain joins TRBV10-1 to TRBJ1-1; 9 positions match TRBD1. The V gene's germline CDR1 is WNHNN and CDR2 SYGVQD (reference sequence). The V segment lost 5 bases and the J segment 4 bases; nucleotides outside the gene matches: 8. The CDR3 length is 15 residues.